The present T cell receptor (beta chain) was sequenced within a study of shared clonotypes between healthy human individuals. V gave up 0 bases and J gave up 2 bases, with 14 bases separating them. Per the germline V gene, CDR1 is SGHTA and CDR2 is FQGNSA. The CDR3 extends over 16 amino acids. Generated by immunoSEQ multiplex PCR, the TCRdb table keeps only in-frame clones and is missing some. This sample has 190,000 or so clones, with approximately 70% found just once. The TCR sequence derives from a man younger than 40 in good health. The genes are TRBV7-2 and TRBJ2-7, with D possibly matching TRBD1 (5 bases). The sample comprised memory CD4+ T cells sorted from blood. As to subset: CD45RA-negative fraction. Written as DNA, the CDR3 is TGTGCCAGCAGCTTAGCGGTGGCAGGGAACCCCTACGAGCAGTACTTC. Translating it yields CASSLAVAGNPYEQYF.